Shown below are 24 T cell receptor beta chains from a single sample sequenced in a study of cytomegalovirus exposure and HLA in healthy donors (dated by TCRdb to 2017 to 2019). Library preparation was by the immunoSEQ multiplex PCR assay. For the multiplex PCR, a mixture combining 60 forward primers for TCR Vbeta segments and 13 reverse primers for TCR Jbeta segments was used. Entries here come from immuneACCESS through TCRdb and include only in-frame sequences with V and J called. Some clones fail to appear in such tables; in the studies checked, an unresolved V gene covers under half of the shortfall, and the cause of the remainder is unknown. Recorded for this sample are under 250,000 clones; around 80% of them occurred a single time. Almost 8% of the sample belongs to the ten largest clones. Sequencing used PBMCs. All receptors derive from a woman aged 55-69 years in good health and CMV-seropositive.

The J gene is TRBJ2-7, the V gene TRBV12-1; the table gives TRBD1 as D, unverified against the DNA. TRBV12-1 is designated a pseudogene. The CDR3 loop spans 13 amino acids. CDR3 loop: CASSFEQDYEQYF. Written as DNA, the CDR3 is TGTGCCAGCAGCTTTGAACAAGACTACGAGCAGTACTTC.

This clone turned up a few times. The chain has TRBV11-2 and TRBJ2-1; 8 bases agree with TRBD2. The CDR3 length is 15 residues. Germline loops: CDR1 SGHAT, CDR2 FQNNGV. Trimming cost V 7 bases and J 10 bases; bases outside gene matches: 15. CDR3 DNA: TGTGCCAGCACCGTGGGCCGGGAGGGGTTTCGGGAGCAGTTCTTC. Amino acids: CASTVGREGFREQFF.

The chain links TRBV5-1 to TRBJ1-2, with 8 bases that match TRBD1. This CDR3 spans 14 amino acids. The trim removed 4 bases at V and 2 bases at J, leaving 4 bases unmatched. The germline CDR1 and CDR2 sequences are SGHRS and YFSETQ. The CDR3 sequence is CASSQGQENYGYTF. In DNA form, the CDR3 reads TGCGCCAGCAGCCAGGGACAGGAGAACTATGGCTACACCTTC. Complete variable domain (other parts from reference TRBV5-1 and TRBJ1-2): KAGVTQTPRYLIKTRGQQVTLSCSPISGHRSVSWYQQTPGQGLQFLFEYFSETQRNKGNFPGRFSGRQFSNSRSEMNVSTLELGDSALYLCASSQGQENYGYTFGSGTRLTVV.

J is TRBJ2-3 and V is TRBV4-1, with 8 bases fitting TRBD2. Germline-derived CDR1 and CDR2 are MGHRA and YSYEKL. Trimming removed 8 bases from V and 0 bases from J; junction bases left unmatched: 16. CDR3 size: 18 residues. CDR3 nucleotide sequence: TGCGCCAGCCGCCCCCAGGCGGGAGGTCCCTTTAGCACAGATACGCAGTATTTT. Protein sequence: CASRPQAGGPFSTDTQYF.

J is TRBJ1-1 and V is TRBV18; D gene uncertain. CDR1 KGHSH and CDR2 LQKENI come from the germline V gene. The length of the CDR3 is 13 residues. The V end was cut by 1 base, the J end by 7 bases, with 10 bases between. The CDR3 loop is CASSPRQDREAFF. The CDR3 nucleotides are TGTGCCAGCTCACCACGGCAGGATCGTGAAGCTTTCTTT.

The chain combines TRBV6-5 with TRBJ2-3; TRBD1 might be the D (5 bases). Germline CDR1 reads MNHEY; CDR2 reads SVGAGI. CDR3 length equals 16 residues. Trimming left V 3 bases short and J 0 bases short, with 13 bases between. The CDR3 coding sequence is TGTGCCAGCAGTTATGCGATTGGGGCTAGCACAGATACGCAGTATTTT. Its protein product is CASSYAIGASTDTQYF.

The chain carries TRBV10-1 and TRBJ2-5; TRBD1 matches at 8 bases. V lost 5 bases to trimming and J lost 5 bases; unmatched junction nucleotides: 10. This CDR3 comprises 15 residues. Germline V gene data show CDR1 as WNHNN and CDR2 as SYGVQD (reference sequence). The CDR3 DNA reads TGCGCCAGCAGTAGAAGTCAGGGGGCCGGGGAGACCCAGTACTTC. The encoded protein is CASSRSQGAGETQYF.

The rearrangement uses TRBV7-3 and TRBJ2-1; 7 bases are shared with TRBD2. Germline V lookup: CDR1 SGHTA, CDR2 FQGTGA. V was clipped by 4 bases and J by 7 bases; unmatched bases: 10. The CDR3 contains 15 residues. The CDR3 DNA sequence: TGTGCCAGCAGCTCCCTAGCGGAGAACTTTAATGAGCAGTTCTTC. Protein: CASSSLAENFNEQFF.

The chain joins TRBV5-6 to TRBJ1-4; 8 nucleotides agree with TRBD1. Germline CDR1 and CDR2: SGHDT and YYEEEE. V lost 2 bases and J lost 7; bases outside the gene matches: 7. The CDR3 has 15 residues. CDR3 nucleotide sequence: TGTGCCAGCAGCTTACCGACAGGGGCCTCTGAAAAACTGTTTTTT. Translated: CASSLPTGASEKLFF.

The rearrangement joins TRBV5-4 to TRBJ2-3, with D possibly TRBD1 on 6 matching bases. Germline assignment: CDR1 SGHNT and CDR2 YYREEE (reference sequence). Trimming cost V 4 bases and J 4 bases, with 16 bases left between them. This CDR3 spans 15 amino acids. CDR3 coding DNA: TGTGCCAGCAGCGAGAGAAACAGGGATGCAGATACGCAGTATTTT. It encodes CASSERNRDADTQYF.

CDR3 region: CAWGTGLGGDEQYF. CDR3 DNA sequence: TGTGCCTGGGGGACGGGTTTGGGGGGGGACGAGCAGTACTTC. The V and J genes are TRBV30 and TRBJ2-5; 7 bases are shared with TRBD2. The end of the DNA is better explained by TRBJ2-7, so the J call may be wrong. The germline V gene encodes CDR1 GTSNPN and CDR2 SVGIG (reference sequence). This CDR3 has 14 amino acids.

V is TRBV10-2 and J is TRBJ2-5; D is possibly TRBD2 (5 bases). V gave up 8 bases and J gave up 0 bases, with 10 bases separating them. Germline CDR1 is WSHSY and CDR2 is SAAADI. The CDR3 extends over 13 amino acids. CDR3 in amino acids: CASGVTNQETQYF. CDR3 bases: TGCGCCAGCGGCGTGACTAACCAAGAGACCCAGTACTTC.

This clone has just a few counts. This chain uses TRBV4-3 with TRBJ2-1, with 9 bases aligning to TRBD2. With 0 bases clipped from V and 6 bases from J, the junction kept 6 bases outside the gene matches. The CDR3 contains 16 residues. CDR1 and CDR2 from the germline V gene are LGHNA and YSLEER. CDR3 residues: CASSQEEAGGRNEQFF. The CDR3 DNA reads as TGCGCCAGCAGCCAAGAGGAAGCGGGAGGCCGCAATGAGCAGTTCTTC.

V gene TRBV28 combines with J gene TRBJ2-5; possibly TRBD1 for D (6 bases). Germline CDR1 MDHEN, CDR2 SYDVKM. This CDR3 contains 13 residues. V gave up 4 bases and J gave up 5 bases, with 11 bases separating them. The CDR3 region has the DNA TGTGCCAGCAGTTCATACAGGGTGGAGACCCAGTACTTC. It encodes CASSSYRVETQYF.

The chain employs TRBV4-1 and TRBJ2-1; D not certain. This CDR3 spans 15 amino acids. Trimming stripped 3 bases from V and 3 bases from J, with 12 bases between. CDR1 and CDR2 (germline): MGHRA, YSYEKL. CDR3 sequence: CASSHLERSYNEQFF. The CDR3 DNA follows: TGCGCCAGCAGCCACCTGGAGCGCAGCTACAATGAGCAGTTCTTC.

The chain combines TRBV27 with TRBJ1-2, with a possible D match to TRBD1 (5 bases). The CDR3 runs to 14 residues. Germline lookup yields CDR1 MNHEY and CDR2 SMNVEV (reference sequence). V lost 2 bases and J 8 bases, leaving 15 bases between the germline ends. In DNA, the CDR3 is TGTGCCAGCAGTTTAGGTCCCGGGGGGAGCGGCTACACCTTC. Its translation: CASSLGPGGSGYTF.

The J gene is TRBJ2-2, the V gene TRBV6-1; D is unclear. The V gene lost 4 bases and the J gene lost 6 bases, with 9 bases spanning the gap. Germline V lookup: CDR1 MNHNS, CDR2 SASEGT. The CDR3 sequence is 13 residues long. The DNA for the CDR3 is TGTGCCAGCAGTGTACAAGAGGCCGGGGAGCTGTTTTTT. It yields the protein CASSVQEAGELFF.

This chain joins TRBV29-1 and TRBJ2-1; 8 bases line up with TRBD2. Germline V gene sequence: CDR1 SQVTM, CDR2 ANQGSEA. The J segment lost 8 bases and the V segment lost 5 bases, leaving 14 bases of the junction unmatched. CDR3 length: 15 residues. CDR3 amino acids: CSVPGLAAAVDEQFF. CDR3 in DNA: TGCAGCGTTCCTGGACTAGCAGCGGCAGTCGATGAGCAGTTCTTC.

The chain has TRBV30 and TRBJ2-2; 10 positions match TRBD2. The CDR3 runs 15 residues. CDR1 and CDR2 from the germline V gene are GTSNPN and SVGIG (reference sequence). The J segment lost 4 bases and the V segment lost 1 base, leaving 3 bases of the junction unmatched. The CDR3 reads CAWSASGSITGELFF. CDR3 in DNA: TGTGCCTGGAGTGCTAGCGGGAGTATCACCGGGGAGCTGTTTTTT.

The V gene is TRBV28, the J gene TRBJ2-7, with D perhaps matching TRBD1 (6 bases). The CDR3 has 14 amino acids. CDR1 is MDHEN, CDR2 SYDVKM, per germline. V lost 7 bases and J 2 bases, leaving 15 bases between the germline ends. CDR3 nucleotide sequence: TGTGCCAGCATCCCCACAGGGTTCCCCTACGAGCAGTACTTC. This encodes CASIPTGFPYEQYF.

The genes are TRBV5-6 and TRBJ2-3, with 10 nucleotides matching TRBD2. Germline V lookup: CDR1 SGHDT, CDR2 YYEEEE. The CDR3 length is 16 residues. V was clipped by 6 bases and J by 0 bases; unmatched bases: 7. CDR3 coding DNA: TGTGCCAGCACCCAAGGACTAGCGGAGAGCACAGATACGCAGTATTTT. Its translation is CASTQGLAESTDTQYF.

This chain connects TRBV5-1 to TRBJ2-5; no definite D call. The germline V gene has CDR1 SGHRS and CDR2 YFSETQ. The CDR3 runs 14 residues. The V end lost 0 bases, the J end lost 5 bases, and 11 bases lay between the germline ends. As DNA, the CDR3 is TGCGCCAGCAGCTTGGGATCCAGGCATGAGACCCAGTACTTC. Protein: CASSLGSRHETQYF.

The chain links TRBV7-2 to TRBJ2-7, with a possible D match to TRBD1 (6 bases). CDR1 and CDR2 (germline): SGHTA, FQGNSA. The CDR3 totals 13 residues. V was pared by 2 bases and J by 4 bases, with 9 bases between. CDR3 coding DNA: TGTGCCAGCAGCTTAACAGGGAGATACGAGCAGTACTTC. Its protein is CASSLTGRYEQYF.

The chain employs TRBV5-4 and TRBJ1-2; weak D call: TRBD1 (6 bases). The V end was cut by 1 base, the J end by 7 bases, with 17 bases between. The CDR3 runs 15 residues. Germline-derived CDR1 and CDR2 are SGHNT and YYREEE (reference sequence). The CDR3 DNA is TGTGCCAGCAGCTTGATAGGCAGGGGTTGGGGTGGCTACACCTTC. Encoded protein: CASSLIGRGWGGYTF.